A single sample is the source of the 3 T cell receptor beta chains below, sequenced in a study. TCRdb reprocessed the 5' RACE reads via MiXCR and lists one record per CDR3 protein. This sample has 50,000 to 75,000 distinct CDR3 sequences; approximately 22% occur once, and the top ten carry 2.9%. The sequencing input was memory CD4+ T cells sorted from a lymph node. Stated subset: memory CD4+ T cells, CD4+CD45RO+CD25-. These TCRs come from a female donor with breast cancer.

This chain links TRBV28 with TRBJ1-2; a weak D match, TRBD1 (6 bases). This CDR3 has 12 amino acids. The germline gives CDR1 MDHEN, CDR2 SYDVKM. V dropped 5 bases and J dropped 5 bases, with 9 bases sitting between them. CDR3 amino acids: CASSEGEYGYTF. The CDR3, as DNA: TGTGCCAGCAGTGAGGGGGAGTATGGCTACACCTTC.

This clonotype appeared many times. The chain joins TRBV7-9 to TRBJ1-5; D unclear. This CDR3 is 12 amino acids long. Trimming took 5 bases from V and 7 from J, leaving 9 bases between them. Germline loops: CDR1 SEHNR, CDR2 FQNEAQ (reference sequence). The CDR3, as DNA: TGTGCCAGCAGCGGAGACAACCAGCCCCAGCATTTT. It codes for CASSGDNQPQHF. The whole variable domain, remainder taken from reference TRBV7-9 and TRBJ1-5, is DTGVSQNPRHKITKRGQNVTFRCDPISEHNRLYWYRQTLGQGPEFLTYFQNEAQLEKSRLLSDRFSAERPKGSFSTLEIQRTEQGDSAMYLCASSGDNQPQHFGDGTRLSIL.

This clonotype turned up a few times. The rearrangement uses TRBV9 and TRBJ2-5; possibly TRBD2 for D (6 bases). Germline assignment: CDR1 SGDLS and CDR2 YYNGEE. V was trimmed by 2 bases and J by 3 bases, leaving 11 bases between them. CDR3 length: 14 residues. DNA for the CDR3: TGTGCCAGCAGCGTCTACGGGACTGAAGAGACCCAGTACTTC. Its protein is CASSVYGTEETQYF.